These 16 T cell receptor beta chains originate from one sample sequenced in a study of beta chain features in type 1 diabetes. Study outcomes and limitations: Shorter TCRB CDR3s, moderately but significantly so, were found in Type 1 diabetes patients in all four CD4+ subsets.

The whole isolated RNA underwent reverse transcription, so sequencing captured expressed TCRB transcripts. The method was immunoSEQ multiplex PCR; TCRdb's version includes in-frame clones alone and lacks a portion of them. Among under 55,000 clones listed, roughly 40% were seen once. These TCRs' antigens remain unknown. The sequencing input was Tregs from blood. These receptors all stem from a young man with type 1 diabetes.

This chain connects TRBV6-1 to TRBJ2-1; 11 positions match TRBD1. Trimming at V came to 6 bases and at J to 8 bases, leaving 6 bases not matched to a gene. Germline-derived CDR1 and CDR2 are MNHNS and SASEGT. The CDR3 is 14 residues long. CDR3 DNA: TGTGCCAGCAGCAAAGGACAGGGGGCGGATGAGCAGTTCTTC. Protein product: CASSKGQGADEQFF.

The CDR3 here is CASSPGTGSNYGYTF. Written as DNA, the CDR3 is TGTGCCAGCTCACCCGGGACAGGGTCAAACTATGGCTACACCTTC. This sequence joins TRBV18 and TRBJ1-2, with 9 positions matching TRBD1. The CDR3 is 15 residues long. CDR1 and CDR2 (germline): KGHSH, LQKENI. V gave up 3 bases and J gave up 2 bases; unmatched junction bases: 4.

This clone was counted between two and nine times. The chain couples TRBV7-3 to TRBJ2-7; D is perhaps TRBD2 (5 bases). There are 13 residues in the CDR3. Germline V CDR1 and CDR2: SGHTA, FQGTGA. Trimming stripped 1 base from V and 3 bases from J, with 7 bases between. Written as DNA, the CDR3 is TGTGCCAGCAGCTTAAATGCGGGCTACGAGCAGTACTTC. Its protein is CASSLNAGYEQYF.

This clone was recorded a few times. The CDR3 bases are TGTGCCAGCAGTTTACAGGCAAAGGCCCAGCATTTT. Translated, it gives CASSLQAKAQHF. The chain carries TRBV28 and TRBJ1-5; D gene uncertain. CDR1 is MDHEN and CDR2 is SYDVKM in the germline V gene. Trimming removed 2 bases from V and 11 bases from J, with 10 bases in between. This CDR3 region has 12 residues. The whole variable domain, filled in from reference TRBV28 and TRBJ1-5, reads DVKVTQSSRYLVKRTGEKVFLECVQDMDHENMFWYRQDPGLGLRLIYFSYDVKMKEKGDIPEGYSVSREKKERFSLILESASTNQTSMYLCASSLQAKAQHFGDGTRLSIL.

V usage is TRBV6-1 and J usage is TRBJ2-6; a possible D gene is TRBD1 (5 bases). V gave up 2 bases and J gave up 2 bases, with 13 bases separating them. The CDR3 runs to 17 residues. The germline gives CDR1 MNHNS, CDR2 SASEGT. The CDR3 DNA is TGTGCCAGCAGTGAAAGGAAGGCAGGGACTGGGGCCAACGTCCTGACTTTC. Encoded protein: CASSERKAGTGANVLTF.

The chain joins TRBV7-3 to TRBJ2-7; TRBD2 matches at 10 bases. Germline V gives CDR1 SGHTA, CDR2 FQGTGA. The V segment lost 1 base and the J segment 2 bases; nucleotides outside the gene matches: 2. This CDR3 spans 15 amino acids. The CDR3 reads CASSLNSGGPYEQYF. The CDR3 DNA sequence: TGTGCCAGCAGCTTAAATAGCGGGGGGCCCTACGAGCAGTACTTC.

The rearrangement uses TRBV28 and TRBJ1-2; perhaps TRBD1 as D (6 bases). The V and J ends lost 6 bases and 1 base respectively, with 27 bases between them. The CDR3 runs to 19 residues. Germline CDR1 and CDR2: MDHEN and SYDVKM. The CDR3 coding sequence is TGTGCCAGCAGCCAGGGGTATACTTGGCGACCGTCCAATAACTATGGCTACACCTTC. Translated: CASSQGYTWRPSNNYGYTF.

The rearrangement joins TRBV2 to TRBJ1-5; possible D gene TRBD1, 5 bases. The CDR3 contains 14 residues. Trimming removed 5 bases from V and 3 bases from J, with 11 bases in between. The germline V gene has CDR1 SNHLY and CDR2 FYNNEI. The chain's CDR3 is CASSRQRINQPQHF. CDR3 in DNA: TGTGCCAGCAGTAGACAGAGGATCAATCAGCCCCAGCATTTT. The entire variable domain, with the rest obtained from reference TRBV2 and TRBJ1-5, is as follows: EPEVTQTPSHQVTQMGQEVILRCVPISNHLYFYWYRQILGQKVEFLVSFYNNEISEKSEIFDDQFSVERPDGSNFTLKIRSTKLEDSAMYFCASSRQRINQPQHFGDGTRLSIL.

This clone showed up just a few times. The chain combines TRBV4-3 with TRBJ2-7; D is unresolved. The germline V and J ends were trimmed by 4 bases and 4 bases, with 11 bases remaining between them. Germline CDR1 and CDR2: LGHNA and YSLEER. The CDR3 covers 13 residues. The CDR3 sequence: CASSRDPRYEQYF. CDR3 in DNA: TGCGCCAGCAGCCGAGACCCTCGTTACGAGCAGTACTTC.

The J gene is TRBJ2-1, the V gene TRBV5-6; weak D call: TRBD2 (6 bases). Trimming took 4 bases from V and 9 from J, leaving 17 bases between them. The length of the CDR3 is 14 residues. The V gene's germline CDR1 is SGHDT and CDR2 YYEEEE. CDR3 DNA sequence: TGTGCCAGCAGCCCGGCGGGAAAGCGCAGTGAGCAGTTCTTC. Its translation is CASSPAGKRSEQFF.

Worth noting for this clone: Relative to the germline gene, one junction end is altered; a read error may explain this. This sequence joins TRBV5-4 and TRBJ2-4; possible D gene TRBD2, 5 bases. CDR1 is SGHNT and CDR2 is YYREEE in the germline V gene (reference sequence). This CDR3 spans 15 amino acids. The chain's CDR3 is CASSSGLAPENIQYF. CDR3 DNA sequence: TGCGCCAGCAGCTCCGGACTTGCGCCTGAAAACATTCAGTACTTC.

J is TRBJ2-7 and V is TRBV7-3; D call uncertain. From germline, CDR1 is SGHTA and CDR2 FQGTGA. V shed 5 bases and J shed 1 base, with 12 bases lying between them. CDR3 length: 14 residues. This chain's CDR3 is CASSPGYGSYEQYF. DNA for the CDR3: TGTGCCAGCAGCCCAGGATATGGGTCCTACGAGCAGTACTTC.

As to this clone: The CDR3 does not close with the conserved phenylalanine or tryptophan, likely indicating a read error. The limits of the CDR3 on the DNA are not certain, so only TCRdb's listed CDR3 is given. CDR3 sequence reads: CASSPQTGGDAI. The J gene is TRBJ1-2, the V gene TRBV28; the table gives TRBD1 as D, unverified against the DNA. CDR1 MDHEN and CDR2 SYDVKM come from the germline V gene. The CDR3 region is 12 residues in length, termini included.

This chain links TRBV5-1 with TRBJ1-5, with 7 bases fitting TRBD1. Trimming at V came to 4 bases and at J to 5 bases, leaving 6 bases not matched to a gene. CDR1 and CDR2 from the germline V gene are SGHRS and YFSETQ. CDR3 length equals 14 residues. CDR3 bases: TGCGCCAGCAGCCCTGGGGGACAGCATCAGCCCCAGCATTTT. This gives the protein CASSPGGQHQPQHF.

This clone was picked up a small number of times. The chain recombines TRBV28 with TRBJ2-1; TRBD2 matches at 13 bases. CDR3 size: 15 residues. J lost 8 bases, V lost 6 bases, and 7 bases had no gene match. CDR1 and CDR2 (germline): MDHEN, SYDVKM. The CDR3 DNA reads TGTGCCAGCAGGTGGACTAGCGGGAGAAGAGATGAGCAGTTCTTC. Its translation is CASRWTSGRRDEQFF.

This clone was seen a handful of times. The V and J genes are TRBV4-3 and TRBJ2-7; D is possibly TRBD1 (6 bases). The CDR3 has 15 amino acids. With 3 bases removed from V and 7 bases from J, the gap between germline ends came to 19 bases. Germline V lookup: CDR1 LGHNA, CDR2 YSLEER. DNA for the CDR3: TGCGCCAGCAGCCAGGACGCCGGACAGTTGAGGGAGCAGTACTTC. This encodes CASSQDAGQLREQYF.